The 16 T cell receptor beta chains in this list originate from one sample, sequenced in a study of cytomegalovirus exposure and HLA in healthy donors. Some clones are missing from TCRdb's copy, which holds only in-frame ones; the method was immunoSEQ multiplex PCR. The data contain over 200,000 clones, about 90% of them singletons. The sample taken for sequencing was PBMCs. All receptors come from a woman younger than 35 in good health and CMV-seronegative.

This sequence joins TRBV14 and TRBJ2-1; possible D gene TRBD2, 5 bases. V was clipped by 0 bases and J by 11 bases, with 8 bases between them. The V gene's germline CDR1 is SGHDN and CDR2 FVKESK. The CDR3 runs to 12 residues. CDR3: CASSQDGLKQFF. In DNA form, the CDR3 reads TGTGCCAGCAGCCAAGATGGACTTAAGCAGTTCTTC.

This clone was seen once. The chain carries TRBV11-2 and TRBJ2-5, with TRBD2 matching 10 bases. Germline values: CDR1 SGHAT, CDR2 FQNNGV. Trimming at V came to 3 bases and at J to 2 bases, leaving 3 bases not matched to a gene. The length of the CDR3 is 15 residues. CDR3 nucleotide sequence: TGTGCCAGCAGCTTGGCTAGCGGGGGACAAGAGACCCAGTACTTC. This sequence encodes CASSLASGGQETQYF.

The chain employs TRBV11-2 and TRBJ1-5, with D possibly TRBD1 on 6 matching bases. V lost 5 bases and J 5 bases, leaving 16 bases between the germline ends. CDR1 SGHAT and CDR2 FQNNGV come from the germline V gene. CDR3 length: 15 amino acids. The CDR3 spells CASSEYRELHQPQHF. DNA of the CDR3: TGTGCCAGCAGCGAATACAGGGAATTGCATCAGCCCCAGCATTTT.

This sequence joins TRBV4-2 and TRBJ2-1, with 8 positions matching TRBD2. CDR1 is LGHNA, CDR2 YNFKEQ, per germline. After removal of 1 base from V and 1 base from J, the junction contained 3 bases not matched to a gene. The CDR3 runs to 16 residues. The CDR3 region is CASSQASGGSYNEQFF. The CDR3 DNA reads TGTGCCAGCAGCCAAGCAAGCGGGGGTTCCTACAATGAGCAGTTCTTC.

The genes are TRBV27 and TRBJ2-7, with 7 bases aligning to TRBD1. Trimming took 6 bases from V and 2 from J; bases not matched to a gene: 10. The CDR3 covers 15 residues. Germline CDR1 is MNHEY and CDR2 is SMNVEV (reference sequence). The CDR3 region is CASSPTGDPTYEQYF. CDR3 in DNA: TGTGCCAGCAGCCCTACAGGGGACCCTACCTACGAGCAGTACTTC.

The chain links TRBV5-1 to TRBJ1-1; D not certain. This CDR3 has 14 amino acids. The V and J ends lost 0 bases and 2 bases respectively, with 8 bases between them. Germline V lookup: CDR1 SGHRS, CDR2 YFSETQ. This CDR3 is CASSLASVNTEAFF. In nucleotides, the CDR3 is TGCGCCAGCAGCTTGGCCTCCGTAAACACTGAAGCTTTCTTT.

This sequence joins TRBV28 and TRBJ2-2, with D maybe TRBD1 (6 bases). Germline V CDR1 and CDR2: MDHEN, SYDVKM. The CDR3 is made up of 13 amino acids. Trimming took off 8 bases at V and 4 bases at J, with 11 bases between the two ends. DNA for the CDR3: TGTGCCAGCCGATACAGGGCCACCGGGGAGCTGTTTTTT. It translates to CASRYRATGELFF.

This clone came up a few times. The genes are TRBV6-5 and TRBJ2-7; TRBD1 agrees at 10 bases. Germline loops: CDR1 MNHEY, CDR2 SVGAGI. This CDR3 comprises 16 residues. V shed 2 bases, J shed 6 bases, and the junction held 10 bases outside the gene matches. As DNA, the CDR3 is TGTGCCAGCAGTTACGGGACAGGGGCTTCCGCCGGCGAGCAGTACTTC. Encoded protein: CASSYGTGASAGEQYF.

The V call is TRBV7-3, the J call TRBJ2-7; 8 nucleotides align to TRBD2. Trimming removed 4 bases from V and 7 bases from J; junction bases left unmatched: 6. Germline lookup yields CDR1 SGHTA and CDR2 FQGTGA. CDR3 length: 13 amino acids. CDR3 in DNA: TGTGCCAGCAGCTCTGGACTAGCAACAGAGCAGTACTTC. Encoded protein: CASSSGLATEQYF.

CDR3 in DNA: TGTGCCAGCTCACCTTCCGGAGGACGATCTGGGGAGCTGTTTTTT. Encoded protein: CASSPSGGRSGELFF. The chain uses TRBV18 and TRBJ2-2, with a weak D call TRBD2 (5 bases). V was trimmed by 3 bases and J by 8 bases, leaving 16 bases between them. The CDR3 contains 15 residues. Germline V gene sequence: CDR1 KGHSH, CDR2 LQKENI.

This sequence joins TRBV19 and TRBJ1-1, with TRBD1 matching 7 bases. CDR1 is LNHDA and CDR2 is SQIVND in the germline V gene (reference sequence). V was clipped by 3 bases and J by 6 bases; unmatched bases: 4. The CDR3 length is 13 residues. The CDR3 spells CASSMGQHPEAFF. The CDR3 DNA is TGTGCCAGTAGTATGGGACAGCACCCTGAAGCTTTCTTT.

The V and J genes are TRBV2 and TRBJ2-7; 12 bases line up with TRBD1. Germline V CDR1 and CDR2: SNHLY, FYNNEI. The V gene end was trimmed by 4 bases and the J gene end by 5 bases; junction bases not matched to a gene: 9. The length of the CDR3 is 16 residues. The CDR3, as DNA: TGTGCCAGCAGTGGACCGGGACAGGGGGCGCAGAACGAGCAGTACTTC. Translation gives CASSGPGQGAQNEQYF.

The J gene is TRBJ2-7, the V gene TRBV6-4, with D possibly TRBD1 on 6 matching bases. The V gene lost 6 bases and the J gene lost 4 bases, with 25 bases spanning the gap. Germline V gives CDR1 MRHNA, CDR2 SNTAGT. CDR3 length: 17 residues. The CDR3 nucleotides are TGTGCCAGCAGGAGAGGACAGCCCACTGTTTTGAATTACGAGCAGTACTTC. Encoded protein: CASRRGQPTVLNYEQYF.

The chain couples TRBV27 to TRBJ2-7, with TRBD2 as a possible D gene (5 bases). The CDR3 consists of 13 residues. CDR1 is MNHEY and CDR2 is SMNVEV in the germline V gene (reference sequence). The V gene lost 3 bases and the J gene lost 7 bases, with 13 bases spanning the gap. The CDR3 DNA reads TGTGCCAGCAGTTTCTCTGGGGAGAGTGAGCAGTACTTC. It yields the protein CASSFSGESEQYF.

The chain employs TRBV6-6 and TRBJ1-2; a weak D match, TRBD1 (6 bases). V lost 7 bases and J 5 bases, leaving 17 bases between the germline ends. The CDR3 is made up of 14 amino acids. Germline V gene data show CDR1 as MNHNY and CDR2 as SVGAGI (reference sequence). CDR3 sequence (DNA): TGTGCCAGCATAAAGCCGGGGGGCGCGTATGGCTACACCTTC. Residues: CASIKPGGAYGYTF.

This clone was detected once. The DNA for the CDR3 is TGTGCCAGCACCATCTCAGGAGGAGAAAAACTGTTTTTT. Amino acids: CASTISGGEKLFF. The V gene is TRBV28, the J gene TRBJ1-4; D is ambiguous. The CDR3 consists of 13 residues. Trimming took 7 bases from V and 8 from J, leaving 14 bases between them. Germline CDR1 MDHEN, CDR2 SYDVKM.